These T cell receptor beta chains were read from a single sample in a study of blood T cell repertoires in COVID-19. Generated by immunoSEQ multiplex PCR, the TCRdb table keeps only in-frame clones and is missing some. The sample lists 150,000 to 200,000 clones; more than 75% were seen once. Sequencing was performed on peripheral blood. These receptor sequences come from a man aged 35-49 years with active or convalescent COVID-19. Each CDR3 is given with its conserved first and last residue. Each record gives: V gene, D gene, clone size, J gene, CDR3 DNA, CDR3 protein. D genes are given only for firm matches. Some rows mark clone size as missing; the rest say once, few, many or name a class of expanded clone.

v_call: TRBV5-4; d_call: -; clone_size: -; j_call: TRBJ2-7; cdr3_nt: TGTGCCAGCAAGGAACAGGGCTACGAGCAGTACTTC; cdr3_aa: CASKEQGYEQYF
v_call: TRBV9; d_call: TRBD1; clone_size: few; j_call: TRBJ1-1; cdr3_nt: TGTGCCAGCAGCTGGGGGACAGTTAACACTGAAGCTTTCTTT; cdr3_aa: CASSWGTVNTEAFF
v_call: TRBV28; d_call: TRBD1; clone_size: -; j_call: TRBJ2-1; cdr3_nt: TGTGCCAGCGTAGACAGGGCGGTGAATGAGCAGTTCTTC; cdr3_aa: CASVDRAVNEQFF
v_call: TRBV28; d_call: -; clone_size: -; j_call: TRBJ1-5; cdr3_nt: TGTGCCAGCAGTTTACCCAGGGGAAGAGGAAGCAATCAGCCCCAGCATTTT; cdr3_aa: CASSLPRGRGSNQPQHF
v_call: TRBV6-4; d_call: TRBD2; clone_size: -; j_call: TRBJ2-3; cdr3_nt: TGTGCCAGCAGTGTTTCTGGGGGGGGCACAGATACGCAGTATTTT; cdr3_aa: CASSVSGGGTDTQYF
v_call: TRBV5-1; d_call: -; clone_size: -; j_call: TRBJ2-2; cdr3_nt: TGCGCCAGCAGCCCGCGGGCCGAGAACACCGGGGAGCTGTTTTTT; cdr3_aa: CASSPRAENTGELFF
v_call: TRBV19; d_call: TRBD2; clone_size: -; j_call: TRBJ2-7; cdr3_nt: TGTGCCAGTAGTGGAGGAGGAACGGGGGGCTACGAGCAGTACTTC; cdr3_aa: CASSGGGTGGYEQYF
v_call: TRBV3-1/TRBV3-2; d_call: -; clone_size: -; j_call: TRBJ2-7; cdr3_nt: TGTGCCAGCAGCCAAGACGTAAGCGGGCACCGCCCCTACGAGCAGTACTTC; cdr3_aa: CASSQDVSGHRPYEQYF
v_call: TRBV30; d_call: -; clone_size: -; j_call: TRBJ2-1; cdr3_nt: TGTGCCTGGAGACCGCGGGACTCCCCCTATGAGCAGTTCTTC; cdr3_aa: CAWRPRDSPYEQFF
v_call: TRBV7-9; d_call: TRBD1; clone_size: -; j_call: TRBJ1-3; cdr3_nt: TGTGCCAGCAGCTTATACAGGGGGAAAGACACCATATATTTT; cdr3_aa: CASSLYRGKDTIYF